Below, one T cell receptor beta chain is given with its context. These data come from a study of identical twins. Germline-derived CDR1 and CDR2 are SGDLS and YYNGEE. This CDR3 contains 15 residues. V was clipped by 0 bases and J by 1 base, with 10 bases between them. TCRdb passed the 5' RACE reads through MiXCR, listing each CDR3 protein once. Of 700,000 or so distinct CDR3 sequences listed, less than 25% are singletons. These same records also appear under a second study, on T cells expressing NK-cell markers.

The sequence came from a woman aged 18-29 years in good health. Sequences were obtained from PBMCs. This chain uses TRBV9 with TRBJ1-1; D unresolved. The CDR3 region has the DNA TGTGCCAGCAGCGTAGTAAGCAGTCCGAACACTGAAGCTTTCTTT. This encodes CASSVVSSPNTEAFF.